This TCR beta chain was documented in a study of blood T cell repertoires in COVID-19. Study summary: Whether acute or convalescent, the COVID-19 samples came from the United States, Italy and Spain. The cDNA or gDNA used as material had been derived from T cells, B-cell-depleted T cells, or PBMCs.

This CDR3 contains 10 residues. Germline CDR1 GTSNPN, CDR2 SVGIG (reference sequence). Between the trimmed V and J ends, which lost 5 bases and 10 bases, there was a span of 12 bases. Study processing details: Estimates of nucleated cell counts were drawn from the amplification of reference gene primers. Data came from immunoSEQ multiplex PCR; TCRdb stores just in-frame clones and leaves some out. The V and J calls and clone size were taken over from that table, and D and trimming were inferred from the DNA. The sample holds approximately 76,000 clones, roughly 85% seen once. This TCR was sampled from a man younger than 40 with acute or convalescent COVID-19. The chain combines TRBV30 with TRBJ2-7, with D perhaps TRBD2 (5 bases). Sequenced: peripheral blood. DNA of the CDR3: TGTGCCTGGGGTTCCCGGGAACAGTACTTC. This translates into CAWGSREQYF.